This TCR beta chain was retrieved from a study of cytomegalovirus exposure and HLA in healthy donors (dated by TCRdb to 2015 to 2018). Notes on the research overall: An earlier analysis of some 600 of the donors reported roughly 300 Gb of sequence data and around 100 million unique TCR beta sequences obtained from roughly 170 million T cells. A later genetic analysis used genome-wide SNP genotypes for about three fifths of the 666 donors, treating that subset as a discovery cohort. An earlier analysis of 500 to 750 of the donors applied high-throughput TCR beta sequencing to assess whether each TCR beta V gene segment acted as functional or pseudogenic. The study aimed to test whether signatures of past pathogen exposure could be identified by cataloging public T cell receptors. Typing coverage varied by locus: roughly 629-640 donors for A, B, C, DRB1 and DQB1; approximately 520 for DQA1; around 610 for DPA1; more than 450 for DPB1. High-throughput TCR immunosequencing, statistical association of individual TCRs with disease status, and machine learning were combined to predict cytomegalovirus infection status. Every discovery cohort repertoire had been produced on one sequencing platform. In addition to the first cohort of 666 subjects, a separate validation cohort of 120 different subjects was used. Of the roughly 400 genotyped donors, 80% to 90% were placed in the genetic ancestry cluster associated with self-reported Caucasian donors. In the later analysis, no new phenotypic data were used to find candidate immune exposures; instead, reliance was placed on TCR beta sequences and their occurrence across donors. On average, 235,054 unique TCR beta nucleotide sequences were sequenced per donor among 398 genotyped donors of the cohort, with roughly 18% of those sequences being non-productive. Donor age, sex, ethnicity and CMV serostatus were collected together with the repertoire data. HLA typing included class I and class II loci at four-digit resolution. In a later analysis, previously published TCR beta repertoires from 500 to 750 donors were re-analyzed and high-resolution HLA genotyping was added so that TCR occurrence patterns could be studied. Roughly 300 gigabases of sequencing data and roughly 81 million unique TCR sequences made up an early release that covered nearly 650 HLA-typed donors. About five DR-DQ haplotypes were handled as single units for association and clustering because linkage in the cohort was strong. The study used immunosequencing to profile the T cell repertoires of approximately 640 subjects and linked those repertoires to cytomegalovirus serostatus.

Library construction relied on the immunoSEQ multiplex PCR assay. A mixture of 60 forward primers for TCR Vbeta segments and 13 reverse primers for TCR Jbeta segments was used in the multiplex PCR. A multiplex PCR assay on genomic DNA amplified the CDR3 region of rearranged TCR beta genes. Amplified TCR beta libraries were sequenced as 87-base-pair reads on the Illumina HiSeq System. In the source study's methods: Across the 500 to 850 repertoires, a later analysis counted approximately 75 million unique TCR beta chains, around 11 million of which were shared by at least two donors. Raw reads were error-corrected and collapsed into unique sequences with a nearest-neighbor algorithm that merged closely related sequences to remove PCR and sequencing errors. To assign V, D and J gene segments, CDR3 sequences were aligned to IMGT reference sequences. For a sequence to be retained, a match of at least six nucleotides to both a V gene segment and a J gene segment was required. A rearrangement was called productive if the CDR3 had no stop codons and remained in frame with V and J, and every other rearrangement was called non-productive. CDR3 was defined according to IMGT convention as the region running from the second conserved V-encoded cysteine to the conserved J-encoded phenylalanine. In an earlier analysis of some 550 of the donors, sequences lacking an unambiguous match to a single V gene segment were excluded. An earlier analysis of under 750 of the donors called V segments functional above 56.7% productive rearrangements and segregating when the between-donor standard deviation exceeded 5%. A statistical classification framework was built for diagnosing cytomegalovirus status from the catalog of TCR beta chain sequences. In a later analysis, V and J genes were assigned by comparing TCR nucleotide sequences against IMGT/GENE-DB human TR gene sequences. In a later analysis, CDR3 sequences and most-parsimonious VDJ recombination scenarios were assigned using the TCRdist pipeline. In a later analysis, each TCR beta chain was defined by its CDR3 amino acid sequence together with its V-gene family, and reads lacking a unique V-gene family were excluded. As a way to deal with suspected cross-contamination and a sequencing artifact, a later analysis dropped approximately 590 nucleotide sequences that were highly shared and had low generation probability. In a later analysis, a clonal expansion index was calculated for each public chain from normalized within-repertoire ranks of inferred template counts. Generation probabilities in a later analysis came from a VDJ recombination model fitted to out-of-frame rearrangements, and those results were checked against IGoR. A later analysis scored TCR-TCR, TCR-HLA and TCR-CMV co-occurrence with hypergeometric tests, applying a repertoire-size bias correction to TCR pairs. In a later analysis, false discovery rates were estimated by permuting HLA or CMV assignments 20 times. In a later analysis, co-occurring TCRs were grouped using DBSCAN, and TCRdist sequence similarity was added for clustering within HLA-allele-positive subsets. Repertoires with fewer than 30,000 or more than 120,000 public chains were left out of co-occurrence clustering, as were about 5 repertoires with anomalous nucleotide sharing. Not all clones reach the TCRdb copy of this immuneACCESS table, which keeps in-frame sequences only. Checked studies attribute under half of the gap to unresolved V genes and leave the rest unexplained. That table furnishes V, J and clone size, whereas the DNA furnished D and trimming. The sample contains 100,000 to 150,000 clones, just under 80% of them found a single time. Jointly, the top ten make up roughly 1.5% of the sample.

Study-wide findings and limitations: Because counts were too low, more than 15 rarely observed V segments, including chromosome 9 orphons, were left out of the earlier analysis of 500 to 750 of the donors. Strong co-occurrence of HLA alleles, especially DR and DQ, made assigning TCR associations to individual alleles difficult. Linkage disequilibrium might explain the correlated functional status among segregating V segments, but an unknown experimental factor could not be ruled out. According to a later analysis, TCR association rates differed among HLA loci, with DRB1 alleles showing the most associated TCRs and HLA-C alleles showing the fewest. Only TCR beta chains were sequenced in this cohort, and the absence of alpha or paired-chain data limited detectable features. According to the authors, the approach could potentially be generalized to other disease states and immunological phenotypes. A later analysis associated 15,000 to 20,000 TCR beta sequences with specific HLA alleles at a false discovery rate of 0.05. An earlier analysis of approximately 540 of the donors showed that most TCR beta V segments appeared in productive rearrangements either about 87% or about 30% of the time, which broadly matched IMGT annotations. Most TCR sequences were seen in very few donors, while some public TCRs were found in many individuals. For the cohort, immune exposure information was limited to CMV serostatus. Several of the top co-occurrence clusters appeared to be linked to parvovirus B19, influenza, CMV and Epstein-Barr virus, according to a later analysis. The classifier was reported to diagnose cytomegalovirus status with high specificity and sensitivity in both the original cohort and the validation cohort. Most CMV-associated TCR beta chains appeared to be HLA-restricted in a later analysis, and the HLA associations seemed to be driven largely by CMV exposure. HLA typing was unavailable for some donors at each locus, so association tests used only the typed subset. In a later analysis, HLA-associated TCR beta chains showed more clonal expansion and lower generation probabilities than non-associated chains that were equally common. An association between a missense DCLRE1C variant and V-gene and J-gene trimming of TCR beta chains was found in a later genetic analysis and replicated in an independent cohort. The presence/absence analyses assumed that sequencing depth was roughly uniform across donors, and that assumption may not be true. A few of the identified cytomegalovirus-associated TCR beta chains were confirmed in vitro to be specific for cytomegalovirus antigens. A further reported finding was that TCR beta sequences accurately predicted the HLA-A and HLA-B alleles for most subjects in the first cohort. Some IMGT-functional V segments, including TRBV6-2 and TRBV6-3, could not be told apart with the 87-base-pair reads, so those segments were excluded. Compared with the approximately 700-donor mean, donors in an Asian-associated ancestry cluster had fewer N-insertions in productive TCRs, according to a later genetic analysis. A group of highly shared sequence variants was considered likely to be a technical artifact of the sequencing pipeline. The study listed 150 to 200 TCR beta chains as associated with cytomegalovirus.

In total, roughly 710 healthy bone marrow donors made up the cohort. All cohort members were sampled while nominally healthy, although unrecorded immune exposures were likely present. The donor tested CMV seronegative and was one of the 352 seronegative cohort members. A peripheral blood sample was provided by each donor, and peripheral blood mononuclear cells were used for TCR beta sequencing. The Qiagen DNeasy Blood Extraction Kit was used to extract genomic DNA from the blood cell samples. Turning to this clone: Its antigen is still unknown. It has no much larger one-base neighbor in the sample; base qualities were not kept.

Ends trimmed: V by 0 bases, J by 3 bases; bases unmatched to a gene: 6. From the cysteine up to the phenylalanine, the CDR3 has a length of 16 residues. The retained sequence is limited to the CDR3, 48 bases, with the frame set at the first base. CDR1 MNHEY and CDR2 SVGAGI were looked up in the germline V gene. The sequencing input was PBMCs. This TCR was recovered from a woman younger than 35 in good health and CMV-seronegative. Recombination joined TRBV6-5 with TRBJ2-3, with 7 middle bases fitting TRBD2. The CDR3 in this case is CASSYSRGSRTDTQYF. The sequenced DNA: TGTGCCAGCAGTTACTCTCGCGGGAGTCGGACAGATACGCAGTATTTT.